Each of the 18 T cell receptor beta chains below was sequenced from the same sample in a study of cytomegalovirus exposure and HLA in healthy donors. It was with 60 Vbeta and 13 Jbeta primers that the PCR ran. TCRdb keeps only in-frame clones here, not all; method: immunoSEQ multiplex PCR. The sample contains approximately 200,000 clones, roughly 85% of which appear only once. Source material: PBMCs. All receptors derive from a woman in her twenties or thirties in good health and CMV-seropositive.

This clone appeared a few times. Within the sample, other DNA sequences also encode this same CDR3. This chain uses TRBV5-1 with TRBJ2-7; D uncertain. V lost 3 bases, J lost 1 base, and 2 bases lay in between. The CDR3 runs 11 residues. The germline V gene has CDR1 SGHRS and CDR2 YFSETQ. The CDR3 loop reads CASSSSYEQYF. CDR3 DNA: TGCGCCAGCAGCTCTTCCTACGAGCAGTACTTC.

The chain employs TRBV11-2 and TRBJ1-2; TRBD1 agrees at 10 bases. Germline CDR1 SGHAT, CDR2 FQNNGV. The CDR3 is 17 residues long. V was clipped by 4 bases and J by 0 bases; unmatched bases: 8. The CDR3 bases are TGTGCCAGCAGCTCCGGGGTCGGGACAGGGGCTAACTATGGCTACACCTTC. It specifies CASSSGVGTGANYGYTF.

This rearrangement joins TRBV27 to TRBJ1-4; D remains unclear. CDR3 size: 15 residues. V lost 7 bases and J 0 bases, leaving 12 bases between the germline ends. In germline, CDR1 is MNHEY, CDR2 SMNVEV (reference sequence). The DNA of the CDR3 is TGTGCCAGCAAAAAGGTCGGGACAACTAATGAAAAACTGTTTTTT. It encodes CASKKVGTTNEKLFF. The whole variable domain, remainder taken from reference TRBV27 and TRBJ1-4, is EAQVTQNPRYLITVTGKKLTVTCSQNMNHEYMSWYRQDPGLGLRQIYYSMNVEVTDKGDVPEGYKVSRKEKRNFPLILESPSPNQTSLYFCASKKVGTTNEKLFFGSGTQLSVL.

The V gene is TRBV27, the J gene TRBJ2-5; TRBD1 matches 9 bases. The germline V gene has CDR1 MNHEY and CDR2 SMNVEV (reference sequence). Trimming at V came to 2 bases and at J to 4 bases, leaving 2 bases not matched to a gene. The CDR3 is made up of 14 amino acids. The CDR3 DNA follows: TGTGCCAGCAGTTTAGGGGGACAGGGAGAGACCCAGTACTTC. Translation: CASSLGGQGETQYF.

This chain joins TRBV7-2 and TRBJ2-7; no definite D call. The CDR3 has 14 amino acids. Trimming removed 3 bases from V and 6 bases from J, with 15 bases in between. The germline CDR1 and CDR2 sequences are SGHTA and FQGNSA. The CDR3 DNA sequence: TGTGCCAGCAGCTTTCGCAGGTCCTCCGGCGAGCAGTACTTC. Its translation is CASSFRRSSGEQYF.

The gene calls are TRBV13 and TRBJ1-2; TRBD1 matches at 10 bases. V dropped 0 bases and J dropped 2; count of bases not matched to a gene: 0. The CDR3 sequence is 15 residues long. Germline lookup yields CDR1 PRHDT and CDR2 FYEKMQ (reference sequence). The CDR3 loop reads CASSLGTGGNYGYTF. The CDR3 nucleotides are TGTGCCAGCAGCTTAGGGACAGGGGGCAACTATGGCTACACCTTC.

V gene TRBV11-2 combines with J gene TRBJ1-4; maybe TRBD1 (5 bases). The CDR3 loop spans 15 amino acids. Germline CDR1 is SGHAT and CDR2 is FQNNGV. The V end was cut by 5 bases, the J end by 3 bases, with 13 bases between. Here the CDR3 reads CASSTLGLSNEKLFF. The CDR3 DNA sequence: TGTGCCAGCAGCACACTGGGACTTTCTAATGAAAAACTGTTTTTT.

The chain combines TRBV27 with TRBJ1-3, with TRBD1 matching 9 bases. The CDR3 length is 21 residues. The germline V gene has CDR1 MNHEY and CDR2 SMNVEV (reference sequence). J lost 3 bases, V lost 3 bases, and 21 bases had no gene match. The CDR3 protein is CASSFSTRDRVQGWNGNTIYF. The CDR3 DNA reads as TGTGCCAGCAGTTTTTCCACCCGGGACAGGGTCCAGGGATGGAATGGAAACACCATATATTTT.

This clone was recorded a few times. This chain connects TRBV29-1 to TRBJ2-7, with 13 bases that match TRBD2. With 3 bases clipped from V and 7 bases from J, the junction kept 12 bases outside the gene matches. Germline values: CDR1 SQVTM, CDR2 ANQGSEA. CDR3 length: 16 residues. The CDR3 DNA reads TGCAGCGTTGAGGGGGGACTAGCGGGAAGGGTGCGGGAGCAGTACTTC. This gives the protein CSVEGGLAGRVREQYF.

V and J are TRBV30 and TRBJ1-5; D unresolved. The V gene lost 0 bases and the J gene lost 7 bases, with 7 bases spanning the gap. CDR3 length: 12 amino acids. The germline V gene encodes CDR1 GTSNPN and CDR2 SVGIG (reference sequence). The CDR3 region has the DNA TGTGCCTGGAGTGTACTCGGGCAGCCCCAGCATTTT. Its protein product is CAWSVLGQPQHF.

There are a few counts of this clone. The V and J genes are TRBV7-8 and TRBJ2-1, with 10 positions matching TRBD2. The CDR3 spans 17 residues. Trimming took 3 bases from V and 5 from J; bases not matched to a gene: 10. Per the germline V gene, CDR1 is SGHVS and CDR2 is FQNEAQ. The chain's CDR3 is CASSLYSASGSHNEQFF. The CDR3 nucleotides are TGTGCCAGCAGCTTGTACTCAGCTAGCGGGAGCCACAATGAGCAGTTCTTC.

The CDR3: CASSSDWGDTEAFF. CDR3 in DNA: TGCGCCAGCAGCTCGGACTGGGGGGACACTGAAGCTTTCTTT. V gene TRBV5-1 combines with J gene TRBJ1-1; maybe TRBD1 (5 bases). This CDR3 contains 14 residues. The germline V and J ends were trimmed by 3 bases and 3 bases, with 12 bases remaining between them. Germline V gives CDR1 SGHRS, CDR2 YFSETQ.

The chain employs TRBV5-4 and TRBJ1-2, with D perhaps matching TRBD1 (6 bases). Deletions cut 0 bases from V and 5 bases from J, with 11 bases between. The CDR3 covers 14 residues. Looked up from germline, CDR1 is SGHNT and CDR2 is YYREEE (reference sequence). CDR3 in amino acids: CASSLERGIYGYTF. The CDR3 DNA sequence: TGTGCCAGCAGCTTGGAGAGGGGGATTTATGGCTACACCTTC.

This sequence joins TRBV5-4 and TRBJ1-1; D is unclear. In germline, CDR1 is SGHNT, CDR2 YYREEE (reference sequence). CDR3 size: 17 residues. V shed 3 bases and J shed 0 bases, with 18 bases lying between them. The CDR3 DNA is TGTGCCAGCAGCTGGCGGCGTCCGAGGTCCATGAACACTGAAGCTTTCTTT. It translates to CASSWRRPRSMNTEAFF.

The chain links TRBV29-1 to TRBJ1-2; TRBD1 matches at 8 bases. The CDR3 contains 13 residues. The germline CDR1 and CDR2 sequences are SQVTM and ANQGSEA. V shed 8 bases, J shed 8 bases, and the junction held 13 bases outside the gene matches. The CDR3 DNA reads TGCAGCAGCGGGAATCCAGGGGGCGAGGGCTACACCTTC. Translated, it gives CSSGNPGGEGYTF.

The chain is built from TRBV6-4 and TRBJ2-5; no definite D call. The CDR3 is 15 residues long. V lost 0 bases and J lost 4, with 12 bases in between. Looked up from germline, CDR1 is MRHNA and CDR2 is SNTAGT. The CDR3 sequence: CASSDSPGERETQYF. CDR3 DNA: TGTGCCAGCAGTGACTCTCCCGGAGAGAGAGAGACCCAGTACTTC.

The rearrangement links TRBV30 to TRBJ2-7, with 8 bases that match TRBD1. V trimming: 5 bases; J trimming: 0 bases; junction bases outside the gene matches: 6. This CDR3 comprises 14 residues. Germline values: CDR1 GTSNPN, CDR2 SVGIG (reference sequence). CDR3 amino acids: CAWARQGISYEQYF. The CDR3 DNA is TGTGCCTGGGCCCGACAGGGGATCTCCTACGAGCAGTACTTC.

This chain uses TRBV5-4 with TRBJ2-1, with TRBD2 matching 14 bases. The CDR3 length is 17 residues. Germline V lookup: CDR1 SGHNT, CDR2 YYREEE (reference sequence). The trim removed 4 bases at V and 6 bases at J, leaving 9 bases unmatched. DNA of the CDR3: TGTGCCAGCAGCCAGACTAGCGGGAGGGCCACCGGCAATGAGCAGTTCTTC. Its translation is CASSQTSGRATGNEQFF.